These 10 T cell receptor beta chains share one sample of origin, sequenced in a study of molecular identifiers for immune sequencing clone quantification. TCRdb re-called the PCR reads through MiXCR, storing one row per CDR3 protein. The sample includes about 39,000 distinct CDR3 sequences, 15% to 20% seen only once; the top ten take about 6.9%. What was sequenced was naive CD8+ T cells from blood, with Jurkat cell RNA spiked in. Regarding subset: FACS-sorted CD8+CD4-CCR7+CD45RA+ naive T cells. These receptors originate from a human donor in good health. Some libraries in this study had Jurkat cell RNA spiked in.

This clonotype was counted at least ten times. The V gene is TRBV7-9, the J gene TRBJ2-5, with D possibly TRBD2 on 5 matching bases. Germline assignment: CDR1 SEHNR and CDR2 FQNEAQ (reference sequence). V was pared by 8 bases and J by 3 bases, with 19 bases between. The CDR3 has 15 residues. DNA for the CDR3: TGTGCCAGCCGACATAGGATAGAGGGCGAAGAGACCCAGTACTTC. Encoded protein: CASRHRIEGEETQYF.

This clonotype was observed at least ten times. The CDR3 loop reads CASSSDRLNTGELFF. DNA of the CDR3: TGTGCCAGCAGTTCGGACAGACTTAACACCGGGGAGCTGTTTTTT. This chain uses TRBV28 with TRBJ2-2; D perhaps matches TRBD1 (6 bases). Germline V gene lookup returns CDR1 MDHEN and CDR2 SYDVKM. The CDR3 length is 15 residues. V lost 4 bases and J 2 bases, leaving 11 bases between the germline ends.

This clonotype was picked up many times. V and J are TRBV24-1 and TRBJ2-5; tentatively, D is TRBD1 or TRBD2 (5 bases each). Germline V gene data show CDR1 as KGHDR and CDR2 as SFDVKD. V dropped 4 bases and J dropped 5 bases, with 19 bases sitting between them. CDR3 size: 16 residues. CDR3 DNA: TGTGCCACCAGTGAAGCGAGGGGCAGGCTCGCGGAGACCCAGTACTTC. Translated, it gives CATSEARGRLAETQYF.

This clonotype has ten or more counts. The V gene is TRBV7-9, the J gene TRBJ2-3; no reliable D call. V was pared by 5 bases and J by 6 bases, with 9 bases between. From germline, CDR1 is SEHNR and CDR2 FQNEAQ (reference sequence). The CDR3 length is 12 residues. CDR3 bases: TGTGCCAGCAGCGGCGCCTCGGATACGCAGTATTTT. Protein sequence: CASSGASDTQYF.

Many counts were recorded for this clonotype. The chain recombines TRBV6-2 or TRBV6-3 with TRBJ2-2; D not resolved. Germline CDR1 and CDR2: MNHEY and SVGEGT. This CDR3 spans 13 amino acids. V lost 6 bases, J lost 5 bases, and 10 bases lay in between. The CDR3 DNA sequence: TGTGCCAGCAGGTCCATAGATACCGGGGAGCTGTTTTTT. It translates to CASRSIDTGELFF.

This chain uses TRBV29-1 with TRBJ2-3; 15 positions agree with TRBD2. Germline CDR1 and CDR2: SQVTM and ANQGSEA. The CDR3 has 15 residues. V lost 6 bases to trimming and J lost 4 bases; unmatched junction nucleotides: 5. This CDR3 is CSVLGTSGRSDTQYF. CDR3 bases: TGCAGCGTACTTGGGACTAGCGGGAGGTCAGATACGCAGTATTTT.

The V and J genes are TRBV7-6 and TRBJ2-7; 10 bases are a match to TRBD2. V was pared by 1 base and J by 1 base, with 10 bases of the junction left unmatched. The CDR3 is 18 amino acids. Per germline, CDR1 SGHVS and CDR2 FNYEAQ. This CDR3 reads CASSLEGVGTSVSYEQYF. CDR3 sequence (DNA): TGTGCCAGCAGCTTAGAGGGGGTCGGGACTAGCGTTTCCTACGAGCAGTACTTC.

This clonotype was recorded many times. The chain combines TRBV20-1 with TRBJ1-5, with D hard to call. Deletions cut 1 base from V and 6 bases from J, with 7 bases between. From germline, CDR1 is DFQATT and CDR2 SNEGSKA (reference sequence). The CDR3 is 12 amino acids. CDR3 bases: TGCAGTGCTAGAGTTGGGCTTCAGCCCCAGCATTTT. Protein product: CSARVGLQPQHF.

The chain has TRBV28 and TRBJ2-3; a possible D gene is TRBD1 (6 bases). Germline-derived CDR1 and CDR2 are MDHEN and SYDVKM. Trimming stripped 5 bases from V and 1 base from J, with 19 bases between. The CDR3 loop spans 17 amino acids. The DNA of the CDR3 is TGTGCCAGCAGTCTTACGGGACAAGTCATCCGCACAGATACGCAGTATTTT. This codes for CASSLTGQVIRTDTQYF.

The count of this clonotype is one. This sequence may be a read error, since a much larger clone differs from it by one base. The chain is built from TRBV6-4 and TRBJ1-2; 9 nucleotides match TRBD1. CDR3 length: 13 residues. The trim removed 3 bases at V and 8 bases at J, leaving 4 bases unmatched. Germline assignment: CDR1 MRHNA and CDR2 SNTAGT. The CDR3 DNA reads TGTGCCAGCAGTGAACAGGGGGCTCAAGGCTACACCTTC. Translation: CASSEQGAQGYTF.